Below, one TCR beta chain is given with its context. Its cognate antigen has yet to be identified. Qualities for individual bases were not recorded, and no much larger clone is one base off. The immunoSEQ kit was used, according to the manufacturer's recommendations, to generate TCR beta libraries from genomic DNA. To prepare libraries, a first multiplex PCR with proprietary primers was run, followed by a second PCR that added unique barcodes, and a bead cleanup was done after each round. A kit-provided positive control reaction and a negative control reaction were included in every sample batch. The final libraries were assessed on an Agilent 4200 TapeStation D1000 ScreenTape, pooled by volume, and quantified by qPCR. Sequencing was performed on an Illumina NextSeq500 with a MidOutput 150-cycle cartridge, and 156 Read1 and 15 Index1 cycles were run with kit custom primers. The pooled library was loaded at about 1 pM, and approximately 20% PhiX control was spiked in. The source study handled its data this way. Vendor-processed data were analyzed in R, and a clonotype was defined as all T cells sharing the same CDR3 nucleotide sequence. For clone abundance analyses, frequencies were normalized to the 10,000 most abundant clones per sample. Public T cell clones, which averaged fewer than five per sample, were excluded before analysis. Tumor-enriched clonotypes and baseline blood-enriched clonotypes were defined as those with an abundance difference of at least 32-fold between compartments. A beta-binomial differential abundance model was applied to find clonotypes that expanded or contracted between blood time points. Tumor-blood repertoire similarity was measured with the Baroni-Urbani and Buser coefficient, and groups were compared using two-tailed Wilcoxon tests in R. Not all clones reach the TCRdb copy of this immuneACCESS table, which keeps in-frame sequences only. Checked studies attribute under half of the gap to unresolved V genes and leave the rest unexplained. Clone size and V and J calls were adopted from that table, with D and trimming inferred from the DNA. In all, the sample holds over 60,000 clones, and 80% to 90% of those were seen once. Around 21% of the sample is in the top ten clones.

The data belong to a study of radiation and T cells in renal cell carcinoma (dated by TCRdb to 2020 to 2022). Describing the broader study: Samples came from a clinical trial, in which primary renal cell carcinomas received 15 Gy stereotactic body radiation therapy followed by nephrectomy 4 weeks later. In total, 50 to 60 samples underwent TCR beta sequencing: approximately 26 tumors plus 27 peripheral blood samples. A total of 4 million to 5 million unique CDR3 nucleotide sequences, encoding roughly 2.7 million unique CDR3 amino acid sequences, were found across all 50 or so samples.

Overall study outcomes, separate from this receptor: In blood, the top tumor clonotypes increased from baseline to 2 weeks after radiation and then shrank by 4 weeks, which suggests a temporary expansion of tumor-resident clones. Because pretreatment tumor biopsies were not available, the study could not determine whether clonotypes were already present within the tumor at baseline. The single-armed trial design could not address effects of radiation dose or scheduling on the TCR repertoire. Changes in the blood repertoire were not tracked past 4 weeks after treatment.

Interpreted using the paper, the time point label stands for: blood 2 weeks post-SBRT. The treatment or condition label here, explained by the study, means: 15 Gy SBRT to primary tumor, nephrectomy 4 weeks later. To track tumor-enriched clonotypes, serial peripheral blood was sampled from radiation-treated patients at baseline and at 2 weeks and 4 weeks after SBRT. All patients had renal cell carcinoma with clear cell pathology. The QIAamp DNA Blood Mini Kit (Qiagen) was used to prepare genomic DNA for TCR sequencing. The analyses included just those samples that passed every quality control check. V trim: 4 bases; J trim: 4 bases; unmatched bases: 4. Based on the germline V gene (reference sequence), the CDR1 and CDR2 sequences are MNHNY and SVGAGI. Including the terminal cysteine and phenylalanine, the CDR3 comprises 14 residues. This entry keeps only the CDR3 DNA: 42 bases, framed from base 1.

The receptor comes from a woman aged 45-65 years with renal cell carcinoma. The material sequenced was blood, taken from a patient whose treatment included radiotherapy and nephrectomy. The sequence is built from TRBV6-6 and TRBJ1-3; TRBD1 agrees with 7 junctional bases. DNA sequence: TGTGCCAGCAGTTCAAGGGGGCAGGGAAACACCATATATTTT. Translated, it reads CASSSRGQGNTIYF.